One and the same sample provided the 21 T cell receptor beta chains below, sequenced in a study of T cells after yellow fever vaccination. TCRdb re-called the 5' RACE reads with MiXCR, one entry per CDR3 protein. The table shows about 310,000 distinct CDR3 sequences, with around 3.6% occurring only once. Sequenced here: PBMCs, sampled on the day of the yellow fever booster vaccination. Receptor source: a man younger than 35 who received the YFV17D yellow fever vaccine.

This clonotype was found many times. The J gene is TRBJ2-1, the V gene TRBV7-2, with D perhaps TRBD2 (6 bases). Trimming took off 6 bases at V and 4 bases at J, with 7 bases between the two ends. CDR3 length equals 12 residues. From germline, CDR1 is SGHTA and CDR2 FQGNSA. Here the CDR3 DNA reads TGTGCCAGCAGACGGGAGTACAATGAGCAGTTCTTC. Amino acids: CASRREYNEQFF.

This clonotype was recorded at least ten times. The gene calls are TRBV9 and TRBJ1-4; D perhaps matches TRBD1 (6 bases). This CDR3 has 16 residues. Germline V CDR1 and CDR2: SGDLS, YYNGEE. V lost 3 bases, J lost 0 bases, and 12 bases lay in between. The CDR3: CASSGTGTTTNEKLFF. CDR3 sequence (DNA): TGTGCCAGCAGCGGTACAGGGACGACAACTAATGAAAAACTGTTTTTT.

This clonotype has at least ten counts. The chain is built from TRBV20-1 and TRBJ2-7; no reliable D call. Germline lookup yields CDR1 DFQATT and CDR2 SNEGSKA (reference sequence). The CDR3 has 11 amino acids. V was cut by 7 bases and J by 4 bases, with 11 bases left in between. The CDR3 is CSVNRDYEQYF. For the CDR3, the DNA is TGCAGTGTCAACAGAGATTACGAGCAGTACTTC.

This clonotype was counted many times. J is TRBJ1-2 and V is TRBV5-1; possibly TRBD1 for D (5 bases). The CDR3 covers 15 residues. CDR1 and CDR2 (germline): SGHRS, YFSETQ. Trimming took 3 bases from V and 2 from J, leaving 14 bases between them. The CDR3 DNA sequence: TGCGCCAGCAGCTACGGGGACCATGAGAACTATGGCTACACCTTC. It translates to CASSYGDHENYGYTF.

The chain combines TRBV4-1 with TRBJ2-3; 8 bases line up with TRBD2. CDR1 and CDR2 (germline): MGHRA, YSYEKL. The trim removed 5 bases at V and 1 base at J, leaving 5 bases unmatched. The CDR3 has 15 amino acids. This chain's CDR3 is CASSFSGDGTDTQYF. The CDR3 region has the DNA TGCGCCAGCAGCTTTAGCGGGGATGGCACAGATACGCAGTATTTT.

The gene calls are TRBV3-1 and TRBJ2-7; 11 bases are shared with TRBD1. CDR3 length equals 18 residues. V shed 4 bases and J 0 bases; nucleotides not matched to a gene: 11. The V gene's germline CDR1 is LGHDT and CDR2 YNNKEL (reference sequence). The CDR3 sequence: CASSLRTVGTGGSYEQYV. The CDR3 nucleotides read TGTGCCAGCAGCCTCAGAACAGTAGGGACAGGGGGCTCCTACGAGCAGTACGTC.

The chain carries TRBV14 and TRBJ2-7; 9 bases map to TRBD1. CDR3 length equals 16 residues. V was clipped by 4 bases and J by 4 bases; unmatched bases: 11. The germline CDR1 and CDR2 sequences are SGHDN and FVKESK. In nucleotides, the CDR3 is TGTGCCAGCAGCCCCCTGAGGACAGGGGTAGTGTACGAGCAGTACTTC. Translated, it gives CASSPLRTGVVYEQYF.

The chain has TRBV19 and TRBJ1-1; TRBD1 might be the D (6 bases). V was shortened by 5 bases and J by 10 bases, with 23 bases between the two germline ends. The length of the CDR3 is 15 residues. CDR1 and CDR2 (germline): LNHDA, SQIVND (reference sequence). The DNA for the CDR3 is TGTGCCAGTAGTTCGACAGGTGCCTCTTCACTGGGAGCTTTCTTT. This codes for CASSSTGASSLGAFF.

This clonotype was picked up many times. CDR3: CSVEAGTRSTDTQYF. The CDR3 region has the DNA TGCAGCGTCGAGGCCGGAACGAGAAGCACAGATACGCAGTATTTT. The chain employs TRBV29-1 and TRBJ2-3; D not certain. Germline assignment: CDR1 SQVTM and CDR2 ANQGSEA. Trimming cost V 6 bases and J 0 bases, with 16 bases left between them. CDR3 size: 15 residues.

This clonotype was counted many times. The gene calls are TRBV11-1 and TRBJ1-1, with D hard to call. V gave up 0 bases and J gave up 4 bases, with 9 bases separating them. In germline, CDR1 is SGHAT, CDR2 FQDESV (reference sequence). This CDR3 is built from 14 residues. CDR3 residues: CASSLAAKGTEAFF. CDR3 nucleotide sequence: TGTGCCAGCAGCTTAGCTGCCAAAGGCACTGAAGCTTTCTTT.

The genes are TRBV7-9 and TRBJ1-1; D gene unclear. Trimming removed 7 bases at V and 1 base at J, with 10 bases between. The CDR3 contains 13 residues. The V gene's germline CDR1 is SEHNR and CDR2 FQNEAQ (reference sequence). For the CDR3, the DNA is TGTGCCAGCACCTCCCTCCGGAACACTGAAGCTTTCTTT. Its translation: CASTSLRNTEAFF.

This clonotype showed up just a few times. V usage is TRBV11-2 and J usage is TRBJ1-5, with unresolved D. Trimming shortened V by 2 bases and J by 0 bases, and 8 bases separated the two germline ends. Germline values: CDR1 SGHAT, CDR2 FQNNGV. The CDR3 covers 15 residues. CDR3 sequence: CASSLSGFSNQPQHF. CDR3 DNA: TGTGCCAGCAGCTTATCCGGATTTAGCAATCAGCCCCAGCATTTT.

The chain's CDR3 is CATSDYGRNQPQHF. The CDR3 DNA reads as TGTGCCACCAGTGATTACGGACGCAATCAGCCCCAGCATTTT. The chain couples TRBV24-1 to TRBJ1-5; D remains ambiguous. The CDR3 runs to 14 residues. The germline V gene has CDR1 KGHDR and CDR2 SFDVKD. The V and J ends lost 2 bases and 2 bases respectively, with 6 bases between them.

The rearrangement uses TRBV5-8 and TRBJ1-3; D is unresolved. Germline V gene sequence: CDR1 SGHTS, CDR2 YDEGEE. There are 15 residues in the CDR3. Trimming pared 4 bases from V and 8 bases from J, leaving 19 bases between. In DNA form, the CDR3 reads TGTGCCAGCAGCCCCCGGGATCGTTTAATAGACACCATATATTTT. This translates into CASSPRDRLIDTIYF.

This clonotype was observed many times. The CDR3 DNA sequence: TGTGCCAGCAGCTCCCGTGGGGCTAGCGGGGACAATGAGCAGTTCTTC. It translates to CASSSRGASGDNEQFF. J is TRBJ2-1 and V is TRBV4-2; 9 bases line up with TRBD2. Germline V gene data show CDR1 as LGHNA and CDR2 as YNFKEQ. The CDR3 spans 16 residues. With 5 bases clipped from V and 5 bases from J, the junction kept 10 bases outside the gene matches.

The chain carries TRBV6-5 and TRBJ2-7, with D perhaps matching TRBD1 (5 bases). Trimming left V 2 bases short and J 2 bases short, with 10 bases between. Germline V gene data show CDR1 as MNHEY and CDR2 as SVGAGI. The CDR3 spans 14 residues. CDR3 coding DNA: TGTGCCAGCAGTTACCTGGGGCTCCCCTACGAGCAGTACTTC. This gives the protein CASSYLGLPYEQYF.

The V call is TRBV5-4, the J call TRBJ2-7; D is ambiguous. The germline gives CDR1 SGHNT, CDR2 YYREEE (reference sequence). Trimming removed 1 base at V and 5 bases at J, with 10 bases between. CDR3 length: 13 amino acids. CDR3 DNA sequence: TGTGCCAGCAGCTTGCTACCGACCCACGAGCAGTACGTC. This translates into CASSLLPTHEQYV.

This clonotype has at least ten counts. The gene calls are TRBV5-1 and TRBJ1-3; D call uncertain. Germline V lookup: CDR1 SGHRS, CDR2 YFSETQ. Trimming removed 0 bases from V and 2 bases from J, with 3 bases in between. The CDR3 consists of 13 residues. The CDR3 DNA reads TGCGCCAGCAGCTTGGGGGCTGGAAACACCATATATTTT. It encodes CASSLGAGNTIYF.

In this sample, this clonotype turned up a few times. The chain uses TRBV18 and TRBJ2-7; D is perhaps TRBD1 (5 bases). The V gene lost 3 bases and the J gene lost 3 bases, with 6 bases spanning the gap. CDR1 is KGHSH, CDR2 LQKENI, per germline. This CDR3 is built from 12 residues. The CDR3 DNA is TGTGCCAGCTCACCGACAGACTACGAGCAGTACTTC. This codes for CASSPTDYEQYF.

Ten or more counts support this clonotype. The chain carries TRBV7-2 and TRBJ1-5, with D possibly being TRBD1 (5 bases). CDR3 length: 15 residues. The V end lost 5 bases, the J end lost 8 bases, and 19 bases lay between the germline ends. The germline gives CDR1 SGHTA, CDR2 FQGNSA. This chain's CDR3 is CASSRQSGDGEPQHF. In DNA form, the CDR3 reads TGTGCCAGCAGCCGTCAATCGGGGGACGGAGAGCCCCAGCATTTT.

This clonotype was seen at least ten times. The rearrangement uses TRBV7-2 and TRBJ2-5; 10 bases map to TRBD2. This CDR3 has 15 residues. J lost 4 bases, V lost 7 bases, and 9 bases had no gene match. Germline V gene data show CDR1 as SGHTA and CDR2 as FQGNSA. CDR3 DNA: TGTGCCAGCACCGTAAGCGGGGGGGCCCGAGAGACCCAGTACTTC. Amino acids: CASTVSGGARETQYF.